This is a list of T cell receptor beta chains from one sample in a study of OX40 agonist ivuxolimab in advanced cancers. Profiled with immunoSEQ multiplex PCR; TCRdb holds only in-frame clones, not every one. The sample includes 20,000 to 25,000 clones, roughly 88% seen only once; the top ten take roughly 25%. This specimen was CD4+ or CD8+ T cells sorted from blood, taken in a trial of the OX40 agonist ivuxolimab. The source of these receptors is an adult with an advanced solid tumor such as melanoma, head and neck, liver or kidney cancer. Both conserved end residues are part of each CDR3. Fields, in order: V gene, clone size, D gene, CDR3 length, J gene, CDR3 protein, CDR3 DNA. D genes are given only for firm matches. Size values are once, few and many counts, or a class for expanded clones, and some rows have none.

V: TRBV4-1
size: NA
D: TRBD1
length: 15
J: TRBJ1-1
CDR3: CASSQDPGGYTEAFF
DNA: TGCGCCAGCAGCCAAGATCCAGGGGGCTACACTGAAGCTTTCTTT

V: TRBV25-1
size: NA
D: NA
length: 11
J: TRBJ2-1
CDR3: CASSDIYEQFF
DNA: TGTGCCAGCAGTGATATCTATGAGCAGTTCTTC

V: TRBV15
size: NA
D: NA
length: 15
J: TRBJ2-7
CDR3: CATSRGIDFSYEQYF
DNA: TGTGCCACCAGCAGGGGGATTGATTTCTCCTACGAGCAGTACTTC

V: TRBV25-1
size: NA
D: NA
length: 13
J: TRBJ2-4
CDR3: CATNSGVGDIQYF
DNA: TGTGCCACAAACTCAGGGGTTGGGGACATTCAGTACTTC

V: TRBV6-1
size: NA
D: NA
length: 15
J: TRBJ2-5
CDR3: CASSAGLLNQETQYF
DNA: TGTGCCAGCAGTGCAGGGCTGCTCAACCAAGAGACCCAGTACTTC

V: TRBV27
size: NA
D: TRBD1
length: 15
J: TRBJ2-1
CDR3: CASSLGTGGFNEQFF
DNA: TGTGCCAGCAGTTTGGGGACAGGGGGCTTTAATGAGCAGTTCTTC

V: TRBV4-1
size: NA
D: NA
length: 16
J: TRBJ2-1
CDR3: CASSQEGLASYNEQFF
DNA: TGCGCCAGCAGCCAAGAGGGGCTAGCTTCCTACAATGAGCAGTTCTTC

V: TRBV28
size: NA
D: TRBD1
length: 14
J: TRBJ2-5
CDR3: CASALGGGQETQYF
DNA: TGTGCCAGCGCTTTAGGGGGCGGACAAGAGACCCAGTACTTC

V: TRBV5-5
size: NA
D: NA
length: 15
J: TRBJ2-7
CDR3: CASSLRREVGYEQYF
DNA: TGTGCCAGCAGCTTGAGGAGGGAGGTTGGATACGAGCAGTACTTC

V: TRBV6-5
size: NA
D: TRBD1
length: 15
J: TRBJ2-3
CDR3: CASSGDRGTTDTQYF
DNA: TGTGCCAGCAGCGGAGACAGGGGAACAACAGATACGCAGTATTTT

V: TRBV6-1
size: few
D: NA
length: 14
J: TRBJ2-1
CDR3: CASKQGHTYNEQFF
DNA: TGTGCCAGTAAACAGGGTCATACTTACAATGAGCAGTTCTTC

V: TRBV7-9
size: medium-sized
D: NA
length: 14
J: TRBJ2-3
CDR3: CASSLDTNTDTQYF
DNA: TGTGCCAGCAGCTTAGACACCAACACAGATACGCAGTATTTT

V: TRBV5-1
size: NA
D: NA
length: 12
J: TRBJ1-6
CDR3: CASSLGGSPLHF
DNA: TGCGCCAGCAGCTTGGGAGGTTCACCCCTCCACTTT

V: TRBV7-9
size: NA
D: NA
length: 12
J: TRBJ2-7
CDR3: CASSLLVHEQYF
DNA: TGTGCCAGCAGCTTATTGGTGCACGAGCAGTACTTC

V: TRBV11-2
size: NA
D: TRBD2
length: 16
J: TRBJ2-1
CDR3: CASTTRTSGHHNEQFF
DNA: TGTGCCAGCACCACTCGGACTAGCGGGCATCACAATGAGCAGTTCTTC

V: TRBV25-1
size: NA
D: NA
length: 14
J: TRBJ2-2
CDR3: CASSEFGETGELFF
DNA: TGTGCCAGCAGTGAATTCGGGGAGACCGGGGAGCTGTTTTTT